This entry lists 24 T cell receptor beta chains sequenced from one sample in a study of T cells in Graves' hyperthyroidism and ophthalmopathy. RNA transcripts yielded amplified TCR beta CDR3 regions. HTBI primers drove first-round RT-PCR of the TCR CDR3. TCRdb fed the multiplex PCR reads into MiXCR, producing one record per CDR3 protein. The table shows roughly 580,000 distinct CDR3 sequences, with approximately 15% occurring only once. Specimen: blood. These receptors originate from a woman in her thirties with Graves' hyperthyroidism that later progressed to Graves' ophthalmopathy.

This chain uses TRBV9 with TRBJ2-5; 7 bases are shared with TRBD2. This CDR3 spans 14 amino acids. The V and J ends lost 2 bases and 5 bases, in that order; junction bases with no gene match: 6. Germline V gene lookup returns CDR1 SGDLS and CDR2 YYNGEE. The CDR3 coding sequence is TGTGCCAGCAGCGTGCGGGAGAGGCGGGAGACCCAGTACTTC. It codes for CASSVRERRETQYF. Filled out from reference TRBV9 and TRBJ2-5, the complete variable domain reads DSGVTQTPKHLITATGQRVTLRCSPRSGDLSVYWYQQSLDQGLQFLIQYYNGEERAKGNILERFSAQQFPDLHSELNLSSLELGDSALYFCASSVRERRETQYFGPGTRLLVL.

The sample holds many counts of this clonotype. The genes are TRBV7-6 and TRBJ2-1, with D tentatively TRBD1 (6 bases). Germline CDR1 SGHVS, CDR2 FNYEAQ. The V and J ends lost 1 base and 10 bases respectively, with 14 bases between them. The CDR3 loop spans 14 amino acids. In nucleotides, the CDR3 is TGTGCCAGCAGCTTAGGACCTAGTCAGGGGGAGCAGTTCTTC. Protein product: CASSLGPSQGEQFF.

This clonotype was seen at least ten times. CDR3 DNA: TGTGCCAGCACCCCACCCGGTGGGAGCATTCTTTCCTACGAGCAGTACTTC. It yields the protein CASTPPGGSILSYEQYF. The chain recombines TRBV7-9 with TRBJ2-7, with D tentatively TRBD2 (5 bases). V was trimmed by 7 bases and J by 1 base, leaving 23 bases between them. Germline CDR1 reads SEHNR; CDR2 reads FQNEAQ (reference sequence). The CDR3 spans 17 residues.

A few counts support this clonotype. This chain links TRBV20-1 with TRBJ2-7; D unclear. The germline V gene encodes CDR1 DFQATT and CDR2 SNEGSKA (reference sequence). The V and J ends lost 5 bases and 0 bases respectively, with 11 bases between them. The CDR3 has 13 amino acids. CDR3 sequence reads: CSAGRISSYEQYF. The CDR3 DNA sequence: TGCAGTGCTGGAAGGATTAGCTCCTACGAGCAGTACTTC.

This clonotype has a count of ten or more. The chain carries TRBV2 and TRBJ2-4; D unclear. Trimming stripped 2 bases from V and 0 bases from J, with 8 bases between. Germline loops: CDR1 SNHLY, CDR2 FYNNEI. This CDR3 has 15 amino acids. The CDR3 reads CASSERALAKNIQYF. In DNA form, the CDR3 reads TGTGCCAGCAGTGAAAGGGCCCTAGCCAAAAACATTCAGTACTTC. Full variable domain (rest looked up from reference TRBV2 and TRBJ2-4): EPEVTQTPSHQVTQMGQEVILRCVPISNHLYFYWYRQILGQKVEFLVSFYNNEISEKSEIFDDQFSVERPDGSNFTLKIRSTKLEDSAMYFCASSERALAKNIQYFGAGTRLSVL.

The V and J genes are TRBV27 and TRBJ1-1; D call uncertain. CDR1 is MNHEY, CDR2 SMNVEV, per germline (reference sequence). Trimming cost V 7 bases and J 1 base, with 13 bases left between them. The CDR3 contains 14 residues. The CDR3 region is CASNGRAGNTEAFF. In nucleotides, the CDR3 is TGTGCCAGCAACGGGAGAGCGGGGAACACTGAAGCTTTCTTT.

This clonotype was counted ten times or more. The rearrangement links TRBV10-3 to TRBJ2-7; weak D call: TRBD2 (6 bases). This CDR3 has 15 amino acids. CDR1 is ENHRY, CDR2 SYGVKD, per germline. V was pared by 0 bases and J by 2 bases, with 11 bases between. This chain's CDR3 is CAISESAGTTYEQYF. The CDR3 DNA follows: TGTGCCATCAGTGAGTCGGCGGGAACTACCTACGAGCAGTACTTC.

This clonotype was detected ten times or more. J is TRBJ2-7 and V is TRBV27; no definite D call. Trimming took off 3 bases at V and 7 bases at J, with 4 bases between the two ends. This CDR3 is 10 amino acids long. CDR1 and CDR2 from the germline V gene are MNHEY and SMNVEV (reference sequence). CDR3 loop: CASSFPEQYF. The CDR3 DNA follows: TGTGCCAGCAGTTTCCCAGAGCAGTACTTC.

In this sample, this clonotype turned up many times. For the CDR3, the DNA is TGCAGTGCTTTCGGACAGGGGGCGGTGGAGACCCAGTACTTC. Amino acid sequence: CSAFGQGAVETQYF. The chain employs TRBV20-1 and TRBJ2-5, with 11 positions matching TRBD1. The CDR3 length is 14 residues. V lost 5 bases and J lost 5; bases outside the gene matches: 7. In germline, CDR1 is DFQATT, CDR2 SNEGSKA (reference sequence).

This clonotype was detected ten times or more. This chain joins TRBV6-6 and TRBJ2-1, with TRBD2 identical over 8 bases. CDR3 length equals 17 residues. Germline trimming cut 2 bases from V and 7 bases from J; bases unmatched to any gene: 13. The germline CDR1 and CDR2 sequences are MNHNY and SVGAGI (reference sequence). The CDR3 DNA follows: TGTGCCAGCAGTTACCTTGTGGGTAGCGGGGTCTTAAATGAGCAGTTCTTC. Translating gives CASSYLVGSGVLNEQFF.

Only a few counts were recorded for this clonotype. The genes are TRBV5-1 and TRBJ2-3; TRBD1 matches 7 bases. Germline V gene lookup returns CDR1 SGHRS and CDR2 YFSETQ. This CDR3 comprises 17 residues. Losses at the gene ends were 4 bases for V and 5 bases for J; bases not matched to a gene: 16. The CDR3 region is CASSVLTGAASGDTQYF. The DNA for the CDR3 is TGCGCCAGCAGCGTACTAACAGGGGCAGCCAGCGGAGATACGCAGTATTTT.

In this sample, this clonotype turned up a few times. The V gene is TRBV28, the J gene TRBJ2-7, with D possibly matching TRBD1 (6 bases). Trimming removed 3 bases from V and 6 bases from J, with 12 bases in between. The germline gives CDR1 MDHEN, CDR2 SYDVKM. The CDR3 spans 13 residues. This CDR3 reads CASSLNRDPEQYF. CDR3 nucleotide sequence: TGTGCCAGCAGTTTGAACAGGGACCCCGAGCAGTACTTC.

Note on this clonotype: The junction departs from germline at one end; a sequencing error may be responsible. This sequence joins TRBV11-1 and TRBJ2-5; possibly TRBD1 or TRBD2 for D (6 bases each). The CDR3 length is 14 residues. Germline values: CDR1 SGHAT, CDR2 FQDESV (reference sequence). This chain's CDR3 is CASSLARGVESQYF. Written as DNA, the CDR3 is TGTGCCAGCAGCTTAGCGAGGGGGGTGGAGAGCCAGTACTTC.

This clonotype was seen only a few times. This rearrangement joins TRBV28 to TRBJ2-7; D is unresolved. Germline values: CDR1 MDHEN, CDR2 SYDVKM. This CDR3 comprises 12 residues. Trimming shortened V by 5 bases and J by 5 bases, and 10 bases separated the two germline ends. CDR3 bases: TGTGCCAGCAGTCCCGGACGTAACGAGCAGTACTTC. It codes for CASSPGRNEQYF.

This clonotype was seen repeatedly, ten times or more. J is TRBJ2-3 and V is TRBV12-3 or TRBV12-4; D is ambiguous. Trimming pared 6 bases from V and 4 bases from J, leaving 14 bases between. CDR3 length: 14 amino acids. Written as DNA, the CDR3 is TGTGCCAGCAGGCCCCCCGGCCGTCCAGATACGCAGTATTTT. It translates to CASRPPGRPDTQYF.

This clonotype occurred many times. The V call is TRBV7-2, the J call TRBJ1-5; no clear D gene. There are 15 residues in the CDR3. Germline V lookup: CDR1 SGHTA, CDR2 FQGNSA. V was trimmed by 5 bases and J by 2 bases, leaving 13 bases between them. CDR3 protein: CASSAFQSGNQPQHF. CDR3 DNA: TGTGCCAGCAGCGCATTTCAATCGGGCAATCAGCCCCAGCATTTT.

This clonotype was counted a few times. J is TRBJ2-3 and V is TRBV19, with TRBD1 matching over 8 bases. The V gene's germline CDR1 is LNHDA and CDR2 SQIVND (reference sequence). The V segment lost 6 bases and the J segment 1 base; nucleotides outside the gene matches: 9. This CDR3 region has 16 residues. The CDR3 DNA is TGTGCCAGTAGGGACAGGGCGCGATTGGGCACAGATACGCAGTATTTT. Translation gives CASRDRARLGTDTQYF.

This clonotype has only one observation. This chain links TRBV6-2 or TRBV6-3 with TRBJ2-2; 10 bases agree with TRBD2. The CDR3 extends over 19 amino acids. Unmatched junction bases numbered 13, after V lost 2 bases and J lost 4 bases. Germline V lookup: CDR1 MNHEY, CDR2 SVGEGT. Written as DNA, the CDR3 is TGTGCCAGCAGTTACAGAAGTAGCGGGAGGCCCCGAGGCACCGGGGAGCTGTTTTTT. This encodes CASSYRSSGRPRGTGELFF.

This clonotype was seen repeatedly, ten times or more. The V and J genes are TRBV28 and TRBJ2-5; D tentatively fits TRBD1 or TRBD2 (7 bases each). CDR3 length equals 15 residues. Deletions cut 2 bases from V and 4 bases from J, with 14 bases between. Germline V gives CDR1 MDHEN, CDR2 SYDVKM. The CDR3 bases are TGTGCCAGCAGTTTACCCTCAGGGGGGGGAGAGACCCAGTACTTC. Residues: CASSLPSGGGETQYF.

Ten or more counts support this clonotype. The rearrangement uses TRBV30 and TRBJ1-2, with no clear D. V was shortened by 7 bases and J by 0 bases, with 3 bases between the two germline ends. Germline V CDR1 and CDR2: GTSNPN, SVGIG (reference sequence). The CDR3 has 10 amino acids. CDR3 sequence: CALANYGYTF. As DNA, the CDR3 is TGTGCCTTAGCTAACTATGGCTACACCTTC.

The V gene is TRBV19, the J gene TRBJ1-1; no clear D gene. The length of the CDR3 is 15 residues. Germline V gives CDR1 LNHDA, CDR2 SQIVND (reference sequence). Trimming stripped 11 bases from V and 5 bases from J, with 24 bases between. CDR3 coding DNA: TGTGCCCGTACCGATCCCCAGACCCAACAAACTGAAGCTTTCTTT. Amino acids: CARTDPQTQQTEAFF. The full variable domain, in which reference TRBV19 and TRBJ1-1 provide the parts outside the CDR3, is DGGITQSPKYLFRKEGQNVTLSCEQNLNHDAMYWYRQDPGQGLRLIYYSQIVNDFQKGDIAEGYSVSREKKESFPLTVTSAQKNPTAFYLCARTDPQTQQTEAFFGQGTRLTVV.

V is TRBV9 and J is TRBJ2-3; 8 positions match TRBD2. Germline V gene data show CDR1 as SGDLS and CDR2 as YYNGEE. Trimming took 0 bases from V and 0 from J; bases not matched to a gene: 3. The CDR3 has 16 residues. The CDR3 nucleotides are TGTGCCAGCAGCGTAGGAATAGCGGGAAGCACAGATACGCAGTATTTT. This encodes CASSVGIAGSTDTQYF.

This clonotype was counted between two and nine times. The V gene is TRBV13, the J gene TRBJ2-1; 7 bases agree with TRBD2. The CDR3 is 15 amino acids. The ends lost 5 bases at V and 4 bases at J; junction bases unmatched: 8. CDR1 and CDR2 (germline): PRHDT, FYEKMQ (reference sequence). CDR3 sequence (DNA): TGTGCCAGCAGCCGGCGGGAGTCTGGATACAATGAGCAGTTCTTC. Its protein is CASSRRESGYNEQFF.

The sample holds many counts of this clonotype. The J gene is TRBJ1-4, the V gene TRBV28; 8 positions match TRBD1. Trimming at V came to 4 bases and at J to 6 bases, leaving 7 bases not matched to a gene. This CDR3 has 15 amino acids. The V gene's germline CDR1 is MDHEN and CDR2 SYDVKM. The CDR3 nucleotides are TGTGCCAGCAGTTCGCAGGGGGCGCAAGATGAAAAACTGTTTTTT. Translated, it gives CASSSQGAQDEKLFF. The variable domain in full, completed from reference TRBV28 and TRBJ1-4, reads DVKVTQSSRYLVKRTGEKVFLECVQDMDHENMFWYRQDPGLGLRLIYFSYDVKMKEKGDIPEGYSVSREKKERFSLILESASTNQTSMYLCASSSQGAQDEKLFFGSGTQLSVL.